This T cell receptor (beta chain) stems from a study of blood T cell repertoires in COVID-19. Study in general: Samples came from the United States, Italy and Spain, spanning acute and convalescent COVID-19. PBMCs, B-cell-depleted T cells, or T cells provided the cDNA or gDNA that made up the material.

The method was immunoSEQ multiplex PCR; TCRdb's version includes in-frame clones alone and lacks a portion of them. Here the sample spans about 220,000 clones, 88% being singletons. Germline CDR1 and CDR2: SGHTA and FQGNSA. Trimming removed 5 bases from V and 2 bases from J, with 12 bases in between. The CDR3 is made up of 15 amino acids. Participants came from roughly 25 US areas, aged about 18 to 89 years. Cohorts were assigned according to the clinical history that participants reported. The origin of this receptor is a woman in her 50s with acute COVID-19. The chain joins TRBV7-2 to TRBJ1-4, with D possibly TRBD1 on 5 matching bases. Sequenced sample: PBMCs or T cells enriched from blood (not recorded which). The CDR3 loop reads CASSPPGSTNEKLFF. CDR3 nucleotides: TGTGCCAGCAGCCCCCCAGGGTCGACTAATGAAAAACTGTTTTTT.